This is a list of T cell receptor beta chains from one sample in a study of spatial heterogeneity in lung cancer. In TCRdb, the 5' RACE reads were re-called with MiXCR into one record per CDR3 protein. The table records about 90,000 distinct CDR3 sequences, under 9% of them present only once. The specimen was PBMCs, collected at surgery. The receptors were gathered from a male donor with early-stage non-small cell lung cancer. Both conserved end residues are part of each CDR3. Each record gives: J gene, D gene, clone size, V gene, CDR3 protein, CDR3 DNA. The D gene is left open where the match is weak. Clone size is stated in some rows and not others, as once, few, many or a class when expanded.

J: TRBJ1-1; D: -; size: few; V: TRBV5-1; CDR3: CASSLDSPLNTEAFF; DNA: TGCGCCAGCAGCTTGGACAGCCCTTTGAACACTGAAGCTTTCTTT
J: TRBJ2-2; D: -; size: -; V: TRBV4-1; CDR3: CASSQVGGHPNTGELFF; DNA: TGCGCCAGCAGCCAAGTGGGTGGGCACCCGAACACCGGGGAGCTGTTTTTT
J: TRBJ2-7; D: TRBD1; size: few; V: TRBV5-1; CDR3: CASSLATGTGAAPEQYF; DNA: TGCGCCAGCAGCTTGGCAACCGGGACAGGGGCCGCCCCGGAGCAGTACTTC
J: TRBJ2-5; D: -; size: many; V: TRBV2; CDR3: CASSEAHGVGEETQYF; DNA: TGTGCCAGCAGTGAAGCGCACGGGGTAGGGGAAGAGACCCAGTACTTC
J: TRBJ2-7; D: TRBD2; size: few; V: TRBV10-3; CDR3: CAISEWKSGRAYEQYF; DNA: TGTGCCATCAGTGAGTGGAAGAGCGGGAGGGCCTATGAGCAGTACTTC
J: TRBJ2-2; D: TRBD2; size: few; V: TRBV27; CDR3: CASRGLAGTGELFF; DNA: TGTGCCAGCAGGGGACTAGCGGGCACCGGGGAGCTGTTTTTT
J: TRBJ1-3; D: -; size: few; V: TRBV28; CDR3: CASSPVKSYSGNTIYF; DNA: TGTGCCAGCAGTCCTGTCAAGAGCTACTCTGGAAACACCATATATTTT
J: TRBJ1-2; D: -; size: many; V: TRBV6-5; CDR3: CASSRMGNGYTF; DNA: TGTGCCAGCAGCCGAATGGGTAATGGCTACACCTTC
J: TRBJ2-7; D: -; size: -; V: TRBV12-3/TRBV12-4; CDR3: CASSLKGIEQYF; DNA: TGTGCCAGCAGTTTGAAAGGGATAGAGCAGTACTTC
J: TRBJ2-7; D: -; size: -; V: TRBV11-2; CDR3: CASSLKSEQYF; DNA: TGTGCCAGCAGCCTCAAGAGCGAGCAGTACTTC
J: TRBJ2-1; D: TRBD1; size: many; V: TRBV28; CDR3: CASSPRDSYNEQFF; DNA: TGTGCCAGCAGCCCTAGGGACAGTTACAATGAGCAGTTCTTC
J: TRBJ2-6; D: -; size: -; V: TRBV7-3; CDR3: CASSLPRGTTSGANVLTF; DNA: TGTGCCAGCAGCTTACCGAGGGGCACCACCTCTGGGGCCAACGTCCTGACTTTC
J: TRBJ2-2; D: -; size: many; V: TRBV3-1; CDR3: CASSQGLLTGELFF; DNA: TGTGCCAGCAGCCAAGGACTACTCACCGGGGAGCTGTTTTTT
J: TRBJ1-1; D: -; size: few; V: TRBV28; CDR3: CATGNTEAFF; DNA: TGTGCCACGGGGAACACTGAAGCTTTCTTT
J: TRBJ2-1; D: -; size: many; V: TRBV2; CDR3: CASSEGYYNEQFF; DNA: TGTGCCAGCAGTGAAGGGTACTACAATGAGCAGTTCTTC
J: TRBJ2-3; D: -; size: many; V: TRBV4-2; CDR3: CASSQVGAADTQYF; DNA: TGTGCCAGCAGCCAAGTTGGGGCAGCAGATACGCAGTATTTT
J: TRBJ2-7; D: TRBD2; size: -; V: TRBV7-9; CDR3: CASSFTPGERERYEQYF; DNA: TGTGCCAGCAGCTTCACCCCAGGGGAGCGGGAGCGCTACGAGCAGTACTTC
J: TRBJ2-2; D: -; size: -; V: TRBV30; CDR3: CAWSTGTLYTGELFF; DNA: TGTGCCTGGAGTACCGGGACACTTTACACCGGGGAGCTGTTTTTT
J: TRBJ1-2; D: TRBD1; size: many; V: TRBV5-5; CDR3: CASRPYRGWLYGYTF; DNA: TGTGCCAGCAGGCCTTACAGGGGGTGGCTCTATGGCTACACCTTC
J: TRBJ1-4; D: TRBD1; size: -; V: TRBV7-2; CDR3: CASSLGDRLNEKLFF; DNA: TGTGCCAGCAGCTTAGGGGACAGACTAAATGAAAAACTGTTTTTT
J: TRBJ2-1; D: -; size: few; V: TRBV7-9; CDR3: CASSPSPRSSYNEQFF; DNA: TGTGCCAGCAGCCCGTCGCCCCGGAGCTCCTACAATGAGCAGTTCTTC
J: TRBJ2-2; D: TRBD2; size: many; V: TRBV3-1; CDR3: CASSHLAGGPTGELFF; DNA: TGTGCCAGCAGCCACCTAGCGGGGGGGCCCACCGGGGAGCTGTTTTTT
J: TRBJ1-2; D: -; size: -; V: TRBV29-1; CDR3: CSVEESKDSSGYTF; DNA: TGCAGCGTTGAAGAGAGCAAGGACAGCAGTGGCTACACCTTC
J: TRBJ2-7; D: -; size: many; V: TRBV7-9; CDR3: CASSLARGTGSYEQYF; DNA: TGTGCCAGCAGCTTAGCGAGGGGAACAGGCTCCTACGAGCAGTACTTC
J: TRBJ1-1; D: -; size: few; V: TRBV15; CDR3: CATSRAGGASTEAFF; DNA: TGTGCCACCAGCAGAGCGGGGGGCGCGAGTACTGAAGCTTTCTTT
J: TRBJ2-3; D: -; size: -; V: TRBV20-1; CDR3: CSAREVDTDTQYF; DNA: TGCAGTGCTAGAGAGGTGGACACAGATACGCAGTATTTT
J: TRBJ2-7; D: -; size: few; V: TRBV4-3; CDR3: CASSQDVAGRYEQYF; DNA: TGCGCCAGCAGCCAAGATGTAGCAGGGCGATACGAGCAGTACTTC
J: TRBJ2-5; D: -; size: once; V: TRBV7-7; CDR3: CASSLASAGGIETQYF; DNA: TGTGCCAGCAGCTTAGCGTCGGCAGGGGGGATAGAGACCCAGTACTTC
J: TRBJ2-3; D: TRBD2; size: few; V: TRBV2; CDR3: CASSELSGRSDTQYF; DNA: TGTGCCAGCAGTGAACTTAGCGGGAGATCAGATACGCAGTATTTT
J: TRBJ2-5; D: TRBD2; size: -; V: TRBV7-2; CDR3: CASRLLLAEETQYF; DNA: TGTGCCAGCAGACTACTACTAGCGGAAGAGACCCAGTACTTC
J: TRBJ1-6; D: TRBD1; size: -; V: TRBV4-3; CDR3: CASSGGQPNSPLHF; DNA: TGCGCCAGCAGCGGGGGACAGCCTAATTCACCCCTCCACTTT
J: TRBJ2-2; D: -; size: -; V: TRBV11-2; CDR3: CASSLARPGELFF; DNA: TGTGCCAGCAGCTTAGCCAGGCCCGGGGAGCTGTTTTTT
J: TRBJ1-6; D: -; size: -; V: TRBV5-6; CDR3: CASSAGRADPNSPLHF; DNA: TGTGCCAGCAGCGCCGGCAGGGCAGACCCTAATTCACCCCTCCACTTT
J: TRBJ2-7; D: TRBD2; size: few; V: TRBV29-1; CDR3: CSADLAGVSEQYF; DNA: TGCAGCGCCGACCTAGCGGGAGTATCCGAGCAGTACTTC
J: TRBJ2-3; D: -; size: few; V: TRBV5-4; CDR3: CASSLGTTRSTDTQYF; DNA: TGTGCCAGCAGCTTGGGGACCACTAGGAGCACAGATACGCAGTATTTT